This paragraph reports one T cell receptor (beta chain). Its antigen is unknown. This entry is derived from a study of monozygotic twins with inflammatory bowel disease. A 6-nucleotide sample barcode was carried by the UMIs, which template switching added. For each CDR3 protein, TCRdb gives one entry from its re-call of the 5' RACE reads, without DNA. The listing contains 300,000 to 400,000 distinct CDR3 sequences. Whole-study results and caveats: Among twins, concordant and discordant pairs did not differ in repertoire similarity, possibly from limited power. Support was lacking for any single strong IBD-associated signal or clonotype. The co-twins with IBD showed lower TCRbeta diversity (inverse Simpson) than their healthy siblings.

Sequencing input: blood. This clonotype was obtained from a human donor with ulcerative colitis or Crohn's disease, or a healthy co-twin of an affected twin (not recorded which).

This CDR3 is CASSHPGTGVYGYTF. V is TRBV7-2 and J is TRBJ1-2; TCRdb reports TRBD1, a call that lacks DNA to check it against. The CDR3 extends over 15 amino acids. CDR1 and CDR2 (germline): SGHTA, FQGNSA.